This T cell receptor beta chain was retrieved from a study of T cell responses to AZD1222 COVID-19 vaccine. General observations from the study: The donor cohort was predominantly white British with a female majority, and clonal diversity may have been underestimated. Breadth and depth of Spike-specific TCRs rose after two AZD1222 doses. Seropositive status at baseline applied to only a handful of AZD1222 recipients. Of spike-specific TCRs, nearly half reportedly target regions left unmutated in variants.

The repertoire was sequenced with immunoSEQ multiplex PCR; TCRdb's copy has only in-frame clones and lacks some. The sample contains 130,000 to 150,000 clones, 70% to 90% of which appear only once. For this clone: As yet, its antigen is unknown.

Trimming took 3 bases from V and 5 from J, leaving 15 bases between them. Germline assignment: CDR1 SGHNT and CDR2 YYREEE (reference sequence). This CDR3 spans 16 amino acids. The input for sequencing was peripheral blood, taken on day 0 of MenACWY control vaccination. This chain uses TRBV5-4 with TRBJ1-6, with TRBD1 as a possible D gene (5 bases). This sequence was found in an adult in good health. The CDR3 region is CASSSFRDGDNSPLHF. The CDR3 DNA is TGTGCCAGCAGCTCATTCCGGGACGGAGATAATTCACCCCTCCACTTT.